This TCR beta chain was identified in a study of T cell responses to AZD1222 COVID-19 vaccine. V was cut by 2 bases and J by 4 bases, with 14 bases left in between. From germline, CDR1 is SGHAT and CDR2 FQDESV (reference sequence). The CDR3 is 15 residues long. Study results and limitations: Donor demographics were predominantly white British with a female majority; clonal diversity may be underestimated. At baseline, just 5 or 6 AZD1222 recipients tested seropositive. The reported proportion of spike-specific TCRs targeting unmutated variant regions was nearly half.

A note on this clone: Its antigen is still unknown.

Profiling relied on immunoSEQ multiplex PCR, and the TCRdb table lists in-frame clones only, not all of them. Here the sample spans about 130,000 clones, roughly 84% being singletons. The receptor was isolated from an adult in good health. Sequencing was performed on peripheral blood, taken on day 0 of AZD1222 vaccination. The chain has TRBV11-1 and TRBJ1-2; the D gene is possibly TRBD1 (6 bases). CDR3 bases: TGTGCCAGCAGCTTACGGCAGGGGTTCGGCTATGGCTACACCTTC. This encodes CASSLRQGFGYGYTF.